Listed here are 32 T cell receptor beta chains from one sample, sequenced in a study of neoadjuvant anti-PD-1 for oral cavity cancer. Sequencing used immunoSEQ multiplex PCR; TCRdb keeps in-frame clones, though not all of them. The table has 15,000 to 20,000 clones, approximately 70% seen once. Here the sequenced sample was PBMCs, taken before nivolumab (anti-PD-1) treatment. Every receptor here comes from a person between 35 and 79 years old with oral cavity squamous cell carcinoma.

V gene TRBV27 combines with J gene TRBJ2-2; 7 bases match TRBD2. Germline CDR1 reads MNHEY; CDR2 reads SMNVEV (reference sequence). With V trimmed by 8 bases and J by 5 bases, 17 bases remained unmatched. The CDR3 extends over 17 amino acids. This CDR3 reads CASAPQRGGSGTGELFF. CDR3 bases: TGTGCCAGCGCCCCTCAGCGGGGTGGAAGCGGAACCGGGGAGCTGTTTTTT.

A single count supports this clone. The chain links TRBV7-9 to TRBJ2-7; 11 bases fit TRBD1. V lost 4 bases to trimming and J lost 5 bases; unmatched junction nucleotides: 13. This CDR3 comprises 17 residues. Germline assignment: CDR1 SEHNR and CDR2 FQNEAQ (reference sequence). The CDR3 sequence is CASSSVGQGAVKNEQYF. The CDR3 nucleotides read TGTGCCAGCAGCTCGGTCGGACAGGGGGCGGTTAAGAACGAGCAGTACTTC.

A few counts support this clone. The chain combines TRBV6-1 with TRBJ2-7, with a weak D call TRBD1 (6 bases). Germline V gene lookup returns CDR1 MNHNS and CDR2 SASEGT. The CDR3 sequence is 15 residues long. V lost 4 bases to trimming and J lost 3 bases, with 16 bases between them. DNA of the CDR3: TGTGCCAGCAGTGTTCAATTCGGACAGTTCTACGAGCAGTACTTC. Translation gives CASSVQFGQFYEQYF.

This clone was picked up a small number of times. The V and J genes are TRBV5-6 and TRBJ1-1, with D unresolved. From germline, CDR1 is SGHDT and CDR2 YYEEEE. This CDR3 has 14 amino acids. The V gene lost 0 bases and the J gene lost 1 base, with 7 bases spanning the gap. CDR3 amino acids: CASSLAPGNTEAFF. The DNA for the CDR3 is TGTGCCAGCAGCTTGGCACCAGGGAACACTGAAGCTTTCTTT.

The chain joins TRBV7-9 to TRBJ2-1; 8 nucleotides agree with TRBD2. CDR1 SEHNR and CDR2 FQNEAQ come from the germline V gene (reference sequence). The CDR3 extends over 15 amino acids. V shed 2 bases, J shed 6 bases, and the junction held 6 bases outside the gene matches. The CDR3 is CASSLTGTSRNEQFF. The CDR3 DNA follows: TGTGCCAGCAGCTTAACCGGGACTAGTCGCAATGAGCAGTTCTTC.

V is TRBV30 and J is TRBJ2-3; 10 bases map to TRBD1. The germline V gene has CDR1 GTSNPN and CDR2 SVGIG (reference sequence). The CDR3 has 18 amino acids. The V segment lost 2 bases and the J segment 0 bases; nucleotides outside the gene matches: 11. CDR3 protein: CAWSRLGGQGSSTDTQYF. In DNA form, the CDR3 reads TGTGCCTGGAGTCGCCTCGGGGGACAGGGGTCCAGCACAGATACGCAGTATTTT.

As DNA, the CDR3 is TGTGCCAGCAGTTTTAGGCAGGGGTCCGACGAGCAGTACTTC. Encoded protein: CASSFRQGSDEQYF. The chain couples TRBV27 to TRBJ2-7; possible D gene TRBD1, 6 bases. Per germline, CDR1 MNHEY and CDR2 SMNVEV (reference sequence). CDR3 length: 14 amino acids. Trimming took 3 bases from V and 5 from J, leaving 14 bases between them.

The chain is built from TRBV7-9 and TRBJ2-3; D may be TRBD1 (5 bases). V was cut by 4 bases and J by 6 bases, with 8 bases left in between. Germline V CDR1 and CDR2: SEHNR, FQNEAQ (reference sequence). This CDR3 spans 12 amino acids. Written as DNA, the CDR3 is TGTGCCAGCAGCTCCGCAGGGGATACGCAGTATTTT. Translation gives CASSSAGDTQYF.

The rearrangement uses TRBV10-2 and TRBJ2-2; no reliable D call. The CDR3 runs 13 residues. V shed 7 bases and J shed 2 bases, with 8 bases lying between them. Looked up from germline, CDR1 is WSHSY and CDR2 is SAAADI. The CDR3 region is CASTDRNTGELFF. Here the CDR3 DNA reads TGCGCCAGCACGGACCGAAACACCGGGGAGCTGTTTTTT.

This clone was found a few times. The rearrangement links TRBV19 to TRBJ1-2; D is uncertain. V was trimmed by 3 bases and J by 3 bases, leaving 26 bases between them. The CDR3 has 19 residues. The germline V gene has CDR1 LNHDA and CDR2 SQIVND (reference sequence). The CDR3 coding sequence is TGTGCCAGTAGTATTTTCCCATCTACATCCACGACGTATCACTATGGCTACACCTTC. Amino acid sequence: CASSIFPSTSTTYHYGYTF. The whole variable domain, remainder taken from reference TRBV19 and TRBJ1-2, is DGGITQSPKYLFRKEGQNVTLSCEQNLNHDAMYWYRQDPGQGLRLIYYSQIVNDFQKGDIAEGYSVSREKKESFPLTVTSAQKNPTAFYLCASSIFPSTSTTYHYGYTFGSGTRLTVV.

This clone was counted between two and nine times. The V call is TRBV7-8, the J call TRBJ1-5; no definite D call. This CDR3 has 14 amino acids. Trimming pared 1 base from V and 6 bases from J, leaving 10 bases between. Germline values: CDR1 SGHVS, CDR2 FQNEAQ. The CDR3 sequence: CASSLVDLGQPQHF. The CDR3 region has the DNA TGTGCCAGCAGCTTAGTGGACTTGGGTCAGCCCCAGCATTTT.

CDR3 DNA sequence: TGTGCCACCAGCAGAGGACTAGCGAGCTCCTACAATGAGCAGTTCTTC. Protein sequence: CATSRGLASSYNEQFF. This sequence joins TRBV15 and TRBJ2-1; TRBD2 agrees at 8 bases. Germline loops: CDR1 LNHNV, CDR2 YYDKDF (reference sequence). V lost 1 base to trimming and J lost 0 bases; unmatched junction nucleotides: 2. CDR3 length: 16 residues.

The CDR3 spells CASSMTGWGGYTF. As DNA, the CDR3 is TGTGCCAGCAGCATGACAGGGTGGGGTGGCTACACCTTC. The chain couples TRBV9 to TRBJ1-2; 7 bases fit TRBD1. CDR1 is SGDLS, CDR2 YYNGEE, per germline. This CDR3 contains 13 residues. V was pared by 4 bases and J by 7 bases, with 7 bases of the junction left unmatched.

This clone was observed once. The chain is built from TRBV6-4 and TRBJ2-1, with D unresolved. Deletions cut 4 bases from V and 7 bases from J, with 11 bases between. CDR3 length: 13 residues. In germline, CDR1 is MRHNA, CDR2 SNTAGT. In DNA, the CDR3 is TGTGCCAGCAGTGGGGCACCCGGGAATGAGCAGTTCTTC. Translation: CASSGAPGNEQFF.

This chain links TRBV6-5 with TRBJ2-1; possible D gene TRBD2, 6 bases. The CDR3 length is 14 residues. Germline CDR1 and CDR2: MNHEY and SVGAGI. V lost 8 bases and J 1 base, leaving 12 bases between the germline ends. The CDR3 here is CASGRRESYNEQFF. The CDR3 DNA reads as TGTGCCAGCGGGAGGAGGGAATCCTACAATGAGCAGTTCTTC.

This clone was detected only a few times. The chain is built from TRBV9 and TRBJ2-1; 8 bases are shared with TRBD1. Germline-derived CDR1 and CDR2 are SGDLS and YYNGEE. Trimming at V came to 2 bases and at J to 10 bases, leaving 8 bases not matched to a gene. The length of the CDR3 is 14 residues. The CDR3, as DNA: TGTGCCAGCAGCGTCGGACAGGGTCTGGGGGAGCAGTTCTTC. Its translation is CASSVGQGLGEQFF.

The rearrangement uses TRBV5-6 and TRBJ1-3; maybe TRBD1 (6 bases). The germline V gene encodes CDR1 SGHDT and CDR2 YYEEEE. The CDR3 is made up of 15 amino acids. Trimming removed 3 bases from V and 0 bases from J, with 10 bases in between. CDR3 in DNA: TGTGCCAGCAGCTCGGACAGAAACTCTGGAAACACCATATATTTT. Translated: CASSSDRNSGNTIYF.

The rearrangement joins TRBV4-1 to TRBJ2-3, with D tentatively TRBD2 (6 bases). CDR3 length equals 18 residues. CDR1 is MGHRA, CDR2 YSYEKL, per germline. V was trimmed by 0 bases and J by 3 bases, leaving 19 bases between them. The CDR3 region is CASSQDRGGRALTDTQYF. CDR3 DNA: TGCGCCAGCAGCCAAGACCGCGGAGGGCGCGCACTTACAGATACGCAGTATTTT.

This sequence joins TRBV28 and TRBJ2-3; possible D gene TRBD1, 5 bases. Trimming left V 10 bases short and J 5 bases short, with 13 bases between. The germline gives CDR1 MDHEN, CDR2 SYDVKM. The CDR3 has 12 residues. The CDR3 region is CATRAVQDTQYF. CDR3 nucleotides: TGTGCCACCAGGGCAGTGCAAGATACGCAGTATTTT.

CDR3 protein: CASSQTGGPNEQYF. The CDR3 region has the DNA TGTGCCAGCAGCCAAACAGGGGGCCCAAACGAGCAGTACTTC. The chain has TRBV28 and TRBJ2-7; 9 bases fit TRBD1. Trimming removed 6 bases from V and 5 bases from J; junction bases left unmatched: 8. Germline assignment: CDR1 MDHEN and CDR2 SYDVKM. The CDR3 runs 14 residues.

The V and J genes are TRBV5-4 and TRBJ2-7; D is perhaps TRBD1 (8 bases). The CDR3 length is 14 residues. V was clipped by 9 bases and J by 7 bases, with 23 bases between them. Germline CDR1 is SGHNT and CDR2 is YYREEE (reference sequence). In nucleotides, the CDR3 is TGTGCCACCATACCTGGACAGGGAGCGGGGGAGCAGTACTTC. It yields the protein CATIPGQGAGEQYF.

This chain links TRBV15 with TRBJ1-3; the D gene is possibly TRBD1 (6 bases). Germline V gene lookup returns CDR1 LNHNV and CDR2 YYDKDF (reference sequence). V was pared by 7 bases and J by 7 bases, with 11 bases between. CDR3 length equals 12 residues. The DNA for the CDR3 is TGTGCCACCATGGGGGCGGGGAACACCATATATTTT. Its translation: CATMGAGNTIYF.

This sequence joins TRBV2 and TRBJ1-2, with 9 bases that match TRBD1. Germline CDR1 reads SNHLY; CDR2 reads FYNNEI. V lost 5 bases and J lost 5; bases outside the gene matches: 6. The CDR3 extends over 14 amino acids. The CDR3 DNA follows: TGTGCCAGCAGTTCCTCCGGGACAGGGTATGGCTACACCTTC. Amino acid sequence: CASSSSGTGYGYTF.

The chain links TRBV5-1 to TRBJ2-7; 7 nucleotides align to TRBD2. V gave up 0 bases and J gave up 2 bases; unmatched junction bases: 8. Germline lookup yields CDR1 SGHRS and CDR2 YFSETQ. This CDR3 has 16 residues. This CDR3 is CASSLAPQRDAYEQYF. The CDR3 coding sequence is TGCGCCAGCAGCTTGGCTCCCCAGCGGGACGCCTACGAGCAGTACTTC.

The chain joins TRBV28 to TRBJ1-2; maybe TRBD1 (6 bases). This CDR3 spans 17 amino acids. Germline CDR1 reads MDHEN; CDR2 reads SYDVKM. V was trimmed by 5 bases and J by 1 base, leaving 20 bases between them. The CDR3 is CASSTLSGGPVNYGYTF. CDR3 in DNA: TGTGCCAGCAGTACTCTCTCGGGGGGCCCGGTTAACTATGGCTACACCTTC.

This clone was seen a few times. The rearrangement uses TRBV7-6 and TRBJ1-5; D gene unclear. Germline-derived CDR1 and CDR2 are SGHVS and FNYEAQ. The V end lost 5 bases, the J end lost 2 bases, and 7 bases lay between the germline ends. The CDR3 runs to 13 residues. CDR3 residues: CASSPDGNQPQHF. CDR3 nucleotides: TGTGCCAGCAGCCCCGACGGCAATCAGCCCCAGCATTTT.

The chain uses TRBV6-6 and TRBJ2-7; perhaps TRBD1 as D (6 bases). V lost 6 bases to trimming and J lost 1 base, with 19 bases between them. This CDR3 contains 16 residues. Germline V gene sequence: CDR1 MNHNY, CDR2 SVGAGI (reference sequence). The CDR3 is CASSRQDGSGSYEQYF. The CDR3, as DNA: TGTGCCAGCAGCAGACAGGACGGAAGCGGATCCTACGAGCAGTACTTC.

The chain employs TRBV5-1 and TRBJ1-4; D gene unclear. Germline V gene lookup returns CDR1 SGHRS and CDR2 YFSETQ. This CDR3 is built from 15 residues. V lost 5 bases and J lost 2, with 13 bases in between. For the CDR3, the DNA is TGCGCCAGCAGGGAGTTAGGTGTCACTAATGAAAAACTGTTTTTT. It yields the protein CASRELGVTNEKLFF.

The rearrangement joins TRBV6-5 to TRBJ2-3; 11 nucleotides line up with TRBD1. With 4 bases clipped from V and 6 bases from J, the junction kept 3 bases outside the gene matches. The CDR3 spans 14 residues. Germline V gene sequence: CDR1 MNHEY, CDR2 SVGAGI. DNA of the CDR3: TGTGCCAGCAGTTGGGACAGGGGGTCGGATACGCAGTATTTT. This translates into CASSWDRGSDTQYF.

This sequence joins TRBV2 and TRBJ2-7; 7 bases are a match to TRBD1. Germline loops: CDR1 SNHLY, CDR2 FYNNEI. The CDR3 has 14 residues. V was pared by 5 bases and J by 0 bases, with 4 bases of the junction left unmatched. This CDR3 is CASSLGQLSYEQYF. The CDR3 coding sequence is TGTGCCAGCAGTCTGGGACAGCTCTCCTACGAGCAGTACTTC.

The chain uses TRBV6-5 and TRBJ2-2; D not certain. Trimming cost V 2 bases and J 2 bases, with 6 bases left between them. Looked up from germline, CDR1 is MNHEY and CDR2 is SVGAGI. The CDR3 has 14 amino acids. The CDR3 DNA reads TGTGCCAGCAGTTACGCCTCCAACACCGGGGAGCTGTTTTTT. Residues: CASSYASNTGELFF.

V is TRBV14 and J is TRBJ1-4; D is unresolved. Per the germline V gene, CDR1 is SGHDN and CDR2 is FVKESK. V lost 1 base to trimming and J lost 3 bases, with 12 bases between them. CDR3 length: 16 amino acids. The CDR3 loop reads CASSQVSVKANEKLFF. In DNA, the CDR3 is TGTGCCAGCAGCCAAGTATCCGTAAAGGCTAATGAAAAACTGTTTTTT.